The sequence of this T cell receptor (beta chain) was determined in a study of graft-versus-host responses after intestinal transplantation. The CDR3 runs 15 residues. Trimming left V 1 base short and J 6 bases short, with 12 bases between. Germline assignment: CDR1 LNHNV and CDR2 YYDKDF (reference sequence). Concerning this clone: Its antigen is as yet unknown.

Assay used: immunoSEQ multiplex PCR; TCRdb lists only in-frame clones, some missing. The sample yields around 70,000 clones, about 89% seen once. Material: unstimulated CD8+ T cells sorted from spleen or lymph node cells, obtained before intestinal transplant. This TCR derives from a human donor who received an intestinal transplant. This rearrangement joins TRBV15 to TRBJ1-4; D call uncertain. The CDR3 loop reads CATSRVGRVDEKLFF. For the CDR3, the DNA is TGTGCCACCAGCAGAGTGGGGAGGGTTGATGAAAAACTGTTTTTT.